This T cell receptor (beta chain) was retrieved from a study of blood T cell repertoires in COVID-19. Across the study: Nucleic acid was either cDNA or gDNA, and it came from T cells, B-cell-depleted T cells, or PBMCs.

The data were produced by immunoSEQ multiplex PCR, yet TCRdb's version contains in-frame clones alone and is incomplete. The table shows over 250,000 clones, with 86% occurring only once. A Seattle source enrolled patients during active infection and followed them longitudinally. V lost 0 bases to trimming and J lost 5 bases, with 11 bases between them. Germline V CDR1 and CDR2: SGHRS, YFSETQ. This CDR3 has 15 residues. Sequencing input: peripheral blood. The TCR originated in a woman in her 70s with COVID-19, enrolled during active disease. This chain joins TRBV5-1 and TRBJ1-4; perhaps TRBD1 as D (5 bases). CDR3 DNA: TGCGCCAGCAGCTTGGACCAGGGTCTAAATGAAAAACTGTTTTTT. It encodes CASSLDQGLNEKLFF.